These T cell receptor beta chains were read from a single sample in a study of early T cells in non-severe SARS-CoV-2 infection. Each CDR3 protein gets one entry after TCRdb re-called the 5' RACE reads with MiXCR. The table records tens of thousands of distinct CDR3 sequences, around 10% of them present only once. The sequencing sample was made of whole blood. These TCRs come from an adult who was a healthcare worker with PCR-confirmed SARS-CoV-2 infection or an uninfected control (not recorded which). Both conserved end residues are part of each CDR3. D genes are given only for firm matches. Clone size is given for some rows only: seen once, a few or many times, or a class if the clone is expanded.

abundance,d_gene,j_gene,v_gene,CDR3nt,CDR3aa
NA,NA,TRBJ1-5,TRBV19,TGTGCCAGTAGTATAGAACTGCAGCCCCAGCATTTT,CASSIELQPQHF
NA,TRBD2,TRBJ2-3,TRBV10-3,TGTGCCATCAGCTTAGCGGGAGATACGCAGTATTTT,CAISLAGDTQYF
many,NA,TRBJ1-3,TRBV12-5,TGTGCTAGTGGTTTGAACGCAGACTCTGGAAACACCATATATTTT,CASGLNADSGNTIYF
many,TRBD2,TRBJ2-7,TRBV20-1,TGCAGTGCTAGAGATGGCTCTCGGCTAGCGGATCCCTACGAGCAGTACTTC,CSARDGSRLADPYEQYF
few,TRBD2,TRBJ2-1,TRBV18,TGTGCCAGCTCACCACCAGCTAGCGGGAAAGTCTACAATGAGCAGTTCTTC,CASSPPASGKVYNEQFF
NA,NA,TRBJ2-7,TRBV29-1,TGCAGCGTTACAAGGGCCTCCTCCTACGAGCAGTACTTC,CSVTRASSYEQYF
many,TRBD2,TRBJ2-1,TRBV11-2,TGTGCCAGCAGCCGGCGGACTAGCGGGAATTACAATGAGCAGTTCTTC,CASSRRTSGNYNEQFF
NA,NA,TRBJ1-1,TRBV28,TGTGCCAGCAGTTTATTGGAGGGAACTGAAGCTTTCTTT,CASSLLEGTEAFF
few,NA,TRBJ2-1,TRBV7-9,TGTGCCAGCAGCTTACAGGTAGCCGACGGGGAGCAGTTCTTC,CASSLQVADGEQFF
many,NA,TRBJ1-1,TRBV29-1,TGCAGCGTTTCCCGGGGAAGGAACACTGAAGCTTTCTTT,CSVSRGRNTEAFF
few,TRBD2,TRBJ2-1,TRBV28,TGTGCCAGTGAAACTAGCGGGATGCGTGAGCAGTTCTTC,CASETSGMREQFF
few,NA,TRBJ1-1,TRBV29-1,TGCAGCACATGGGGGACTGTGAACACTGAAGCTTTCTTT,CSTWGTVNTEAFF
few,NA,TRBJ2-7,TRBV19,TGTGCCAGTAGTATCCATCTACAGACATACTCCTACGAGCAGTACTTC,CASSIHLQTYSYEQYF
few,NA,TRBJ2-1,TRBV5-6,TGTGCCAGCAGCGATGGGGGGCGCTTTGTGAATGAGCAGTTCTTC,CASSDGGRFVNEQFF
NA,NA,TRBJ1-1,TRBV19,TGTGCCAGTTGGGGGAACACTGAAGCTTTCTTT,CASWGNTEAFF
many,TRBD2,TRBJ2-7,TRBV29-1,TGCAGCGTTGATACTAGCGGGAGAGGGGGAGTACGGGAGCAGTACTTC,CSVDTSGRGGVREQYF
many,TRBD1,TRBJ2-7,TRBV30,TGTGCCTGGGAGGAGGGACAGGGTGACGAGCAGTACTTC,CAWEEGQGDEQYF
many,NA,TRBJ1-6,TRBV3-1,TGTGCCAGCAGCCCGACGGGGAATTCACCCCTCCACTTT,CASSPTGNSPLHF
NA,NA,TRBJ2-6,TRBV28,TGTGCCAGCAGTTTAGCGGGGCCTGGGGCCAACGTCCTGACTTTC,CASSLAGPGANVLTF
few,NA,TRBJ2-7,TRBV7-2,TGTGCCAGCAGCTTCGACAGCCGCTCCTACTACGAGCAGTACTTC,CASSFDSRSYYEQYF
few,NA,TRBJ1-5,TRBV7-9,TGTGCCAGCAGCCCCGACACCAGCCCGAATCAGCCCCAGCATTTT,CASSPDTSPNQPQHF
NA,TRBD2,TRBJ2-7,TRBV18,TGTGCCAGCTCACAAGGGACTAACTACGAGCAGTACTTC,CASSQGTNYEQYF
many,NA,TRBJ2-7,TRBV28,TGTGCCAGCAGTTTAGGGCAGTCCTACGAGCAGTACTTC,CASSLGQSYEQYF
many,NA,TRBJ1-5,TRBV28,TGTGCCAGCACCCACAATCAGCCCCAGCATTTT,CASTHNQPQHF
NA,TRBD1,TRBJ1-1,TRBV30,TGTGCCTGGAACTCAGGGGGGTCCCGAAACACTGAAGCTTTCTTT,CAWNSGGSRNTEAFF
NA,TRBD1,TRBJ2-1,TRBV13,TGTGCCAGCAGCCACAACAGGGGAAATGAGCAGTTCTTC,CASSHNRGNEQFF
NA,TRBD1,TRBJ2-7,TRBV6-2/TRBV6-3,TGTGCCAGCAGTTACTCATTTCTCCCAGGGGGCGATTTCTACGAGCAGTACTTC,CASSYSFLPGGDFYEQYF
many,NA,TRBJ2-7,TRBV28,TGTGCCAGCAGTCCGTGGGACATTTGGCCCTACGAGCAGTACTTC,CASSPWDIWPYEQYF
few,NA,TRBJ2-3,TRBV4-3,TGCGCCAGCAGCCAAGATCTAGCCACAGATACGCAGTATTTT,CASSQDLATDTQYF
NA,NA,TRBJ2-7,TRBV14,TGTGCCAGCAGCCAAGTCTCAGCCCGGGAGCAGTACTTC,CASSQVSAREQYF
few,TRBD2,TRBJ2-1,TRBV9,TGTGCCAGCAGAGTAGGGACTAGCGGAGAGGGTGAGCAGTTCTTC,CASRVGTSGEGEQFF
NA,NA,TRBJ2-3,TRBV20-1,TGCAGTGCTAGCCAGGCAGGGAGGAAAACAGATACGCAGTATTTT,CSASQAGRKTDTQYF
NA,TRBD1,TRBJ2-4,TRBV13,TGTGCCAGCAGCACAGTGGGGACAGGACAAAACATTCAGTACTTC,CASSTVGTGQNIQYF
NA,TRBD2,TRBJ2-1,TRBV9,TGTGCCAGCAGCGAGACAGCGGGAGGGACGAATGAGCAGTTCTTC,CASSETAGGTNEQFF
many,NA,TRBJ2-7,TRBV12-3/TRBV12-4,TGTGCCAGCAGTTTTTCTGACAGTGTGAGGTGGTACGAGCAGTACTTC,CASSFSDSVRWYEQYF
NA,NA,TRBJ2-2,TRBV2,TGTGCCAGCAGGAGGGGTCCGAACACCGGGGAGCTGTTTTTT,CASRRGPNTGELFF
many,NA,TRBJ2-7,TRBV18,TGTGCCAGCTCACCATACACCATGCAGGGATACGAGCAGTACTTC,CASSPYTMQGYEQYF
many,TRBD2,TRBJ2-2,TRBV27,TGTGCCAGCAGGCCAATAGCGGGAGGCCACACCGGGGAGCTGTTTTTT,CASRPIAGGHTGELFF
few,NA,TRBJ2-1,TRBV5-4,TGTGCCAGCAGCTTGTGGGAACTCTACAATGAGCAGTTCTTC,CASSLWELYNEQFF
many,TRBD2,TRBJ2-3,TRBV7-7,TGTGCCAGCAGCCCTGGACTAGGGGCCATAGATACGCAGTATTTT,CASSPGLGAIDTQYF
many,NA,TRBJ1-2,TRBV28,TGTGCCAGCAGTCCAGGGACTGCCTCTAACTATGGCTACACCTTC,CASSPGTASNYGYTF
once,TRBD1,TRBJ2-7,TRBV10-3,TGTGCCATCAGTGACCCTCAGGGGGCGTACGAGCAGTACTTC,CAISDPQGAYEQYF
few,NA,TRBJ2-2,TRBV29-1,TGCAGCGTCTTCGGGACATCGAACACCGGGGAGCTGTTTTTT,CSVFGTSNTGELFF
many,NA,TRBJ2-7,TRBV28,TGTGCCAGCAGTTCACCCCGAGGTAGCGGCAAGAGCTCCTACGAGCAGTACTTC,CASSSPRGSGKSSYEQYF
few,NA,TRBJ2-3,TRBV6-2/TRBV6-3,TGTGCCAGCAGTTACCCTCACGATACGCAGTATTTT,CASSYPHDTQYF
many,NA,TRBJ1-2,TRBV28,TGTGCCAGCAGGAACGCAGGGGACGCTAACTATGGCTACACCTTC,CASRNAGDANYGYTF
few,NA,TRBJ2-7,TRBV28,TGTGCCAGCAGTTCGGGACCGACACAGTACTTC,CASSSGPTQYF
many,TRBD1,TRBJ2-6,TRBV6-5,TGTGCCAGCAGTTTACAGGGGGCGGCAGGGGCCAACGTCCTGACTTTC,CASSLQGAAGANVLTF
few,TRBD2,TRBJ2-7,TRBV6-2/TRBV6-3,TGTGCCAGCAGTTACTCTAGCGGGAGCATCCACGAGCAGTACTTC,CASSYSSGSIHEQYF
NA,TRBD2,TRBJ2-3,TRBV7-2,TGTGCCAGCAGCTTATCGCTAGCGGGAGGTTTCTCAGATACGCAGTATTTT,CASSLSLAGGFSDTQYF
many,NA,TRBJ2-7,TRBV7-9,TGTGCCAGCAGCTTAGACACCGGACAACGGGGCTACGAGCAGTACTTC,CASSLDTGQRGYEQYF
few,NA,TRBJ1-4,TRBV27,TGTGCCAGCTCTCGACACAGTAATGAAAAACTGTTTTTT,CASSRHSNEKLFF
many,TRBD1,TRBJ1-4,TRBV29-1,TGCAGCGCCATAGGACAGGGCTCTAATGAAAAACTGTTTTTT,CSAIGQGSNEKLFF
many,NA,TRBJ2-1,TRBV12-3/TRBV12-4,TGTGCCAGCAGTATCCAGGGACACCACAACTACAATGAGCAGTTCTTC,CASSIQGHHNYNEQFF
NA,NA,TRBJ2-7,TRBV4-3,TGCGCCAGCAGCCACCAGCTAGCGCCGACCTACGAGCAGTACTTC,CASSHQLAPTYEQYF
many,NA,TRBJ1-1,TRBV27,TGTGCCAGCAGTTTAGACCTTAGGGGGACCTCTGAAGCTTTCTTT,CASSLDLRGTSEAFF
many,TRBD2,TRBJ2-5,TRBV4-3,TGCGCCAGCAGTCCCGGACTAGCGGGGGCCTACCAAGAGACCCAGTACTTC,CASSPGLAGAYQETQYF
NA,TRBD1,TRBJ2-7,TRBV6-5,TGTGCCAGCAGACGACCGGGACAGGGGAACGAGCAGTACTTC,CASRRPGQGNEQYF
many,TRBD1,TRBJ2-3,TRBV24-1,TGTGCCACCAGTGAGCCGGGACAGGGAAAGACGCAGTATTTT,CATSEPGQGKTQYF
many,NA,TRBJ2-1,TRBV7-6,TGTGCCAGCAGCTTAGGGCCCCAGGGGGGGAGGAATGAGCAGTTCTTC,CASSLGPQGGRNEQFF